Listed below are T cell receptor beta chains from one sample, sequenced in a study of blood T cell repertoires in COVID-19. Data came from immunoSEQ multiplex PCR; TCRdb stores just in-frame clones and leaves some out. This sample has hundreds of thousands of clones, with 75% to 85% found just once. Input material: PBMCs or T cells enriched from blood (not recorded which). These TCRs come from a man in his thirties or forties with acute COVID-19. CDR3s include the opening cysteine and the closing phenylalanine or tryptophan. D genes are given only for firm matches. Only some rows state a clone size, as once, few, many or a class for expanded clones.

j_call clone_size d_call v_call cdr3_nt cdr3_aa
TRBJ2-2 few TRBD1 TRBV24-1 TGTGCCACCAGTGATACCGGGACAGGAGACACCGGGGAGCTGTTTTTT CATSDTGTGDTGELFF
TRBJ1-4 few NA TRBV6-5 TGTGCCACAGGTTTAACTAATGAAAAACTGTTTTTT CATGLTNEKLFF
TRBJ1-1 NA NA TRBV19 TGTGCCAGTAGTATAGATCACTGGAACACTGAAGCTTTCTTT CASSIDHWNTEAFF
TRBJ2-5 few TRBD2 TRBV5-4 TGTGCCAGCAGCTTGGAACTAGCGGGGGAGACCCAGTACTTC CASSLELAGETQYF
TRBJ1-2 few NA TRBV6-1 TGTGCCAGCAGTGAAGCCTCTAAATCGGGCTATGGCTACACCTTC CASSEASKSGYGYTF
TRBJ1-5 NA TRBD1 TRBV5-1 TGCGCCAGCAGCTCAAACCCTCAGGGGGCAGGCCAGCCCCAGCATTTT CASSSNPQGAGQPQHF
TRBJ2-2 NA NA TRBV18 TGTGCCAGCTCACCACTGTCGGTCAAACCCGGGGAGCTGTTTTTT CASSPLSVKPGELFF
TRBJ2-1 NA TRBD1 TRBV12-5 TGTGCTAGTGGAAGGACAGGGGGGGGTAATGAGCAGTTCTTC CASGRTGGGNEQFF
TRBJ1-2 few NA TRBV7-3 TGTGCCAGCAGCCCGGCCGGGGGGGGCAGCTATGGCTACACCTTC CASSPAGGGSYGYTF
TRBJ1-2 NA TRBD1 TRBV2 TGTGCCAGCAGTCCGCGGACAGGGGATTTTCATGGCTACACCTTC CASSPRTGDFHGYTF
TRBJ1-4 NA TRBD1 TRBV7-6 TGTGCCAGCAGCTCGGACAGGGTAGGGGAAAAACTGTTTTTT CASSSDRVGEKLFF
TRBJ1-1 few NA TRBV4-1 TGCGCCAGCAGCCCCATGGGCGCGGGGGCGAACACTGAAGCTTTCTTT CASSPMGAGANTEAFF
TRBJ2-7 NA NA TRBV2 TGTGCCAGGTACGGGGAATCCTACGAGCAGTACTTC CARYGESYEQYF
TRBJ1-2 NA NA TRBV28 TGTGCCAGCAGGCCTCAGTCTAACTATGGCTACACCTTC CASRPQSNYGYTF
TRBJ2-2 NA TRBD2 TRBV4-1 TGCGCCAGCAGCCGTCTAGCGGATTTCACCGGGGAGCTGTTTTTT CASSRLADFTGELFF
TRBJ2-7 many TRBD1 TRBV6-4 TGTGCCAGCGGGCCCGCAGGGGGACAGGGGATTACCTACGAGCAGTACTTC CASGPAGGQGITYEQYF
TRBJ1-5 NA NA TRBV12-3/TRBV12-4 TGTGCCAGCAGTCTTATAGGCAATCAGCCCCAGCATTTT CASSLIGNQPQHF
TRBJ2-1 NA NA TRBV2 TGTGCCAGCAAGGTTAGACTACTACTGAGCTCCTACAATGAGCAGTTCTTC CASKVRLLLSSYNEQFF
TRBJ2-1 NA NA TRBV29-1 TGCAGCGTTGAAGAACAGGGTATGGTGCACAATGAGCAGTTCTTC CSVEEQGMVHNEQFF
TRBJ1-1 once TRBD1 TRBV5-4 TGTGCCAGCAGCTCCGGACAGGCCGATTCCTTCCCCGATACTGAAGCTTTCTTT CASSSGQADSFPDTEAFF
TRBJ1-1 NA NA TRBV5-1 TGCGCCAGCAGCTTGGAATCAGAAGCTTTCTTT CASSLESEAFF
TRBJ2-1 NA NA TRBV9 TGTGCCAGCAGCGCTCTTGGACAGCCACTACCCTCCTACAATGAGCAGTTCTTC CASSALGQPLPSYNEQFF
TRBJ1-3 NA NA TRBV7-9 TGTGCCAGCAGCTTACCCAGGTGGGTTCCTGGAAACACCATATATTTT CASSLPRWVPGNTIYF
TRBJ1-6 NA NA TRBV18 TGTGCCAGCTCTCCTGAGGGGGGGTTCGCGTCACCCCTCCACTTT CASSPEGGFASPLHF
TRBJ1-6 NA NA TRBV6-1 TGTGCCAGCAGTGAGCAACAGGCCTCCACCCTCCACTTT CASSEQQASTLHF
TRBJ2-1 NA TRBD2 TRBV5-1 TGCGCCAGCAGCTCGACGACTAGCGGGGGCTGGAATGAGCAGTTCTTC CASSSTTSGGWNEQFF
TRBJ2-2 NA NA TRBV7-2 TGTGCCAGCAGCATGGACAGCTTTACCGGGGAGCTGTTTTTT CASSMDSFTGELFF
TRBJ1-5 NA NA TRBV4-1 TGCGCCAGCAGCCGATGGGGAGAAGATAATCAGCCCCAGCATTTT CASSRWGEDNQPQHF
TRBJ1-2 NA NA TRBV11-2 TGTGCCAGCAGCTTATTAAACGCGGGCTATGGCTACACCTTC CASSLLNAGYGYTF
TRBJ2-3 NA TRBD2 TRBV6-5 TGTGCCAGCAGCCCCCCAGCGGGGGCCACAGATACGCAGTATTTT CASSPPAGATDTQYF
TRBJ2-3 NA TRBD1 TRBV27 TGTGCCAGCAGTACACCCGGACAGGGGAGTACAGATACGCAGTATTTT CASSTPGQGSTDTQYF
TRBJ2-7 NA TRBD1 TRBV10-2 TGCGCCAGCAAAGGACAGGGGGAGGCCTACGAGCAGTACTTC CASKGQGEAYEQYF
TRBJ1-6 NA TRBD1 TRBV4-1 TGCGCCAGCAGCCAAGATCCGGGACAGGGATCCTATAATTCACCCCTCCACTTT CASSQDPGQGSYNSPLHF
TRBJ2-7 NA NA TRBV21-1 TGTGCCAGCAGCAAAGTGGCCTTCTCCTACGAGCAGTACTTC CASSKVAFSYEQYF
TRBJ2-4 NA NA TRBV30 TGTGCCTGGGACGTCGGGGGTCGTCTAGCCAAAAACATTCAGTACTTC CAWDVGGRLAKNIQYF
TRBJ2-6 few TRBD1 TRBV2 TGTGCCAGCGACTCGGGACAGGGATCACCCGGGGCCAACGTCCTGACTTTC CASDSGQGSPGANVLTF
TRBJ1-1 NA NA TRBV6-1 TGTGCCAGCACTAGCAGGGGCCTGAACACTGAAGCTTTCTTT CASTSRGLNTEAFF
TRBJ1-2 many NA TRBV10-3 TGTGCCATCAGTGGACAGCGGGGCTATGGCTACACCTTC CAISGQRGYGYTF
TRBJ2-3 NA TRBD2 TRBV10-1 TGCGCCAGCAGTAGCGGGGGGGCGAATACGCAGTATTTT CASSSGGANTQYF
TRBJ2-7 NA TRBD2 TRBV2 TGTGCCAGCGCTGGACTAGCGGGGGGGCCAGTAGTCAACGAGCAGTACTTC CASAGLAGGPVVNEQYF
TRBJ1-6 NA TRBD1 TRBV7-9 TGTGCCAGCAGCTTAGCCCCGGGACAGGGGCAGCATTCACCCCTCCACTTT CASSLAPGQGQHSPLHF
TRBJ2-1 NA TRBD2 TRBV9 TGTGCCAGCAGCGGGTTTGGCGGGGGGTACAATGAGCAGTTCTTC CASSGFGGGYNEQFF
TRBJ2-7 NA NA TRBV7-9 TGTGCCAGCAGCTTTGGGGGGGCCAAGGCCTACGAGCAGTACTTC CASSFGGAKAYEQYF
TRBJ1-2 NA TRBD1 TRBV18 TGTGCCAGCTCACAACAGGGGGCCACTGGGGGCTACACCTTC CASSQQGATGGYTF
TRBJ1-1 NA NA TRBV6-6 TGTGCCAGCAGTTACGAGGGTCGTAGGTCTGAAGCTTTCTTT CASSYEGRRSEAFF
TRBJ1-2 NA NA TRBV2 TGTGCCAGCAGTGATTGGGGGGAAGATGGCTACACCTTC CASSDWGEDGYTF
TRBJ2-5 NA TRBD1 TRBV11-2 TGTGCCAGCAGCTTAGAAGGCCGGACAGGCCAAGAGACCCAGTACTTC CASSLEGRTGQETQYF
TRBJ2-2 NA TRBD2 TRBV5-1 TGCGCCAGCAGCTTGACTAGCGGGGGGGCCGGAGGGGAGCTGTTTTTT CASSLTSGGAGGELFF
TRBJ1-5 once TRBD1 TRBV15 TGTGCCACCAGCATAGACAGGGCGGCCAATCAGCCCCAGCATTTT CATSIDRAANQPQHF
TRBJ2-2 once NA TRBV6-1 TGTGCCAGCAGTGAATTCGGGGGGTTCGGACAGGGCACCGGGGAGCTGTTTTTT CASSEFGGFGQGTGELFF
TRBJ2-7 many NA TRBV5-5 TGTGCCAGCAGCCTCCGGGACACTCCCCACGAGCAGTACTTC CASSLRDTPHEQYF
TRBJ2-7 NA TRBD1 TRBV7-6 TGTGCCAGCAGCTTAGGAGGGGGCGCCGGCTACGAGCAGTACTTC CASSLGGGAGYEQYF
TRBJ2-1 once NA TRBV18 TGTGCCAGCTCACCAATGGCTAGCGATGAGCAGTTCTTC CASSPMASDEQFF
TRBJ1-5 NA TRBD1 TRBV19 TGTGCCAGTAGTATCACGGGACAGTATAGCAATCAGCCCCAGCATTTT CASSITGQYSNQPQHF
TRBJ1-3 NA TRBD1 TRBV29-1 TGCAGCGTGGACAGGGCCATCTCTGGAAACACCATATATTTT CSVDRAISGNTIYF
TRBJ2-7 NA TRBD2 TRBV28 TGTGCCACCTGGGCTAGCGGGGTAAACGAGCAGTACTTC CATWASGVNEQYF